The 10 T cell receptor beta chains listed next were all sequenced from one sample in a study of T cells in Graves' hyperthyroidism and ophthalmopathy. It was RNA transcripts that yielded the amplified TCR beta CDR3 regions. First-round RT-PCR of the TCR CDR3 relied on the HTBI primer set. TCRdb reanalysed the multiplex PCR reads using MiXCR and keeps one entry per CDR3 protein. Counted here are about 600,000 distinct CDR3 sequences, more than 15% occurring once; the ten biggest clones make up roughly 3%. Sequenced material: blood. Receptors were obtained from a woman aged 40 to 55 with Graves' ophthalmopathy.

This clonotype was detected many times. The CDR3 here is CATRGAADFYGYTF. In DNA form, the CDR3 reads TGTGCCACCCGGGGGGCAGCAGACTTCTATGGCTACACCTTC. The V call is TRBV2, the J call TRBJ1-2; tentatively, D is TRBD1 (6 bases). In germline, CDR1 is SNHLY, CDR2 FYNNEI. This CDR3 has 14 amino acids. Trimming stripped 10 bases from V and 4 bases from J, with 19 bases between.

CDR3 DNA: TGTGCCAGCAGCTTAGCCCTCCTGACAGGGTTGGGCACTGAAGCTTTCTTT. This gives the protein CASSLALLTGLGTEAFF. The chain carries TRBV7-9 and TRBJ1-1; 7 bases match TRBD1. J was trimmed by 4 bases and V by 0 bases; bases with no gene match: 11. The CDR3 is made up of 17 amino acids. Per germline, CDR1 SEHNR and CDR2 FQNEAQ (reference sequence).

V and J are TRBV14 and TRBJ1-6, with D possibly matching TRBD1 (5 bases). Germline V CDR1 and CDR2: SGHDN, FVKESK. The ends were cut back, 4 bases at V and 3 bases at J, with 7 bases in the middle. This CDR3 is 14 amino acids long. The CDR3: CASSRDFYNSPLHF. CDR3 sequence (DNA): TGTGCCAGCAGCCGGGACTTCTATAATTCACCCCTCCACTTT.

This clonotype was seen once. The V call is TRBV7-8, the J call TRBJ2-7; no clear D. The CDR3 sequence is 15 residues long. Trimming took off 3 bases at V and 5 bases at J, with 17 bases between the two ends. Looked up from germline, CDR1 is SGHVS and CDR2 is FQNEAQ. The CDR3 reads CASSLKDRVGHEQYF. The CDR3 nucleotides read TGTGCCAGCAGCTTGAAAGACCGCGTCGGCCACGAGCAGTACTTC.

This clonotype was seen ten or more times. This chain connects TRBV3-1 to TRBJ2-5, with 8 nucleotides matching TRBD2. The CDR3 is 14 amino acids. Germline V lookup: CDR1 LGHDT, CDR2 YNNKEL (reference sequence). Germline trimming cut 5 bases from V and 2 bases from J; bases unmatched to any gene: 4. The CDR3: CASSFGLAQETQYF. The CDR3, as DNA: TGTGCCAGCAGCTTCGGACTAGCTCAAGAGACCCAGTACTTC.

This clonotype was observed at least ten times. The J gene is TRBJ2-5, the V gene TRBV2; D not certain. The CDR3 runs 16 residues. V lost 0 bases to trimming and J lost 1 base, with 12 bases between them. Germline V lookup: CDR1 SNHLY, CDR2 FYNNEI. In nucleotides, the CDR3 is TGTGCCAGCAGTGAAGCGCAACTCTTTGCCCAAGAGACCCAGTACTTC. It translates to CASSEAQLFAQETQYF.

The rearrangement uses TRBV27 and TRBJ2-7, with 7 bases aligning to TRBD2. Per germline, CDR1 MNHEY and CDR2 SMNVEV (reference sequence). CDR3 length: 15 amino acids. With 2 bases clipped from V and 3 bases from J, the junction kept 7 bases outside the gene matches. CDR3 loop: CASSLRGGPYYEQYF. The CDR3 region has the DNA TGTGCCAGCAGTTTACGCGGGGGACCTTACTACGAGCAGTACTTC.

This clonotype was counted ten times or more. V usage is TRBV30 and J usage is TRBJ2-3, with 7 bases matching TRBD1. The V segment lost 4 bases and the J segment 2 bases; nucleotides outside the gene matches: 12. Germline CDR1 and CDR2: GTSNPN and SVGIG (reference sequence). The CDR3 is made up of 16 amino acids. The chain's CDR3 is CAWTGYRDSYTDTQYF. In DNA form, the CDR3 reads TGTGCCTGGACCGGATATCGGGACAGCTACACAGATACGCAGTATTTT.

This clonotype was recorded at least ten times. The rearrangement links TRBV11-2 to TRBJ2-4, with 8 bases aligning to TRBD1. Germline CDR1 and CDR2: SGHAT and FQNNGV. V lost 3 bases to trimming and J lost 8 bases; unmatched junction nucleotides: 9. The CDR3 contains 15 residues. This CDR3 is CASSFADRAGDIQYF. The DNA for the CDR3 is TGTGCCAGCAGCTTTGCGGACAGGGCCGGAGACATTCAGTACTTC.

Worth noting for this clonotype: With a much larger clone just one base away, this may be a read error. The chain uses TRBV7-8 and TRBJ1-2, with TRBD1 as a possible D gene (5 bases). This CDR3 is built from 15 residues. Germline V gene sequence: CDR1 SGHVS, CDR2 FQNEAQ. CDR3 DNA sequence: TGTGCCAGCAGCTTACGGGCTCAGGGAGACTATGGCTACGCCTTC. It encodes CASSLRAQGDYGYAF. Filled out from reference TRBV7-8 and TRBJ1-2, the complete variable domain reads GAGVSQSPRYKVAKRGQDVALRCDPISGHVSLFWYQQALGQGPEFLTYFQNEAQLDKSGLPSDRFFAERPEGSVSTLKIQRTQQEDSAVYLCASSLRAQGDYGYAFGSGTRLTVV.